Listed below are T cell receptor beta chains from one sample, sequenced in a study of blood T cell repertoires in COVID-19. TCRdb keeps only in-frame clones here, not all; method: immunoSEQ multiplex PCR. The table lists 310,000 or so clones, about 91% of them singletons. The sequencing input was PBMCs or T cells enriched from blood (not recorded which). Receptor source: a woman aged 18-30 years who had recovered from COVID-19. Each CDR3 is given with its conserved first and last residue. D genes are given only for firm matches. Part of the rows lack a size; the others show once, few, many or a class for expanded clones.

v_call	clone_size	d_call	cdr3_length	j_call	cdr3_nt	cdr3_aa
TRBV5-8	-	TRBD2	17	TRBJ2-5	TGTGCCAGCAGCTTAACTATGACTAGCGGGGCCCAAGAGACCCAGTACTTC	CASSLTMTSGAQETQYF
TRBV13	-	TRBD2	16	TRBJ2-3	TGTGCCAGCAGCCCACATAGCGGGAGGAGCACAGATACGCAGTATTTT	CASSPHSGRSTDTQYF
TRBV3-1/TRBV3-2	-	-	16	TRBJ2-5	TGTGCCAGCAGCCAAGTGGACAGAAAGAGCACGTCGGCCCAGTACTTC	CASSQVDRKSTSAQYF
TRBV19	-	TRBD1	16	TRBJ1-6	TGTGCCAGTAGTATGTCAGCGACAGGGGGTATGTCACCCCTCCACTTT	CASSMSATGGMSPLHF
TRBV18	-	-	16	TRBJ2-3	TGTGCCAGCTCACAGGAGAGACGGGGAAGCACAGATACGCAGTATTTT	CASSQERRGSTDTQYF
TRBV12-3/TRBV12-4	once	TRBD1	13	TRBJ2-7	TGTGCCAGCAGGGGACAGGGCGGCGACGAGCAGTACTTC	CASRGQGGDEQYF
TRBV10-1	-	-	21	TRBJ2-1	TGCGCCAGCATCCGAAGGGAAGACAGGGGGGTAGCGGGAGGAGGGCACAATGAGCAGTTCTTC	CASIRREDRGVAGGGHNEQFF
TRBV9	-	-	14	TRBJ2-7	TGTGCCAGCAGCGTAGATTTCAGCTCCTACGAGCAGTACTTC	CASSVDFSSYEQYF
TRBV18	-	-	17	TRBJ2-2	TGTGCCAGCTCACGAGACTCGACGGGAGTGAACACCGGGGAGCTGTTTTTT	CASSRDSTGVNTGELFF
TRBV9	many	TRBD1	15	TRBJ1-1	TGTGCCAGCAGCACGGGACAGCTAACGAACACTGAAGCTTTCTTT	CASSTGQLTNTEAFF
TRBV2	-	-	13	TRBJ1-2	TGTGCCAGCAGTGAACGACAGTCCTATGGCTACACCTTC	CASSERQSYGYTF
TRBV5-1	-	-	15	TRBJ2-2	TGCGCCAGCAGCCCGACAGGAGTGAACACCGGGGAGCTGTTTTTT	CASSPTGVNTGELFF